A single sample is the source of the 31 T cell receptor gamma chains below, sequenced in a study of gamma delta lymphoproliferative disorders and STAT genes. TCRdb re-called clones from the multiplex PCR reads via CATT. The table lists about 2,200 gamma-chain clones, 10% to 15% of them singletons. Sequencing used genomic DNA taken from PBMCs of patients and controls. Input material: blood. Source of these receptors: a human donor in good health.

This clone occurred a few times. Translating this DNA gives a protein that differs at residue 6 from the TCRdb one, which belongs to a much larger clone; a read error is likely, and the protein shown is this translation. This chain links TRGV8 with TRGJ1 or TRGJ2. Here the J gene came from matching the DNA to germline, since TCRdb omits it. The germline gives CDR1 VENAVY, CDR2 YDSYNSRV. J lost 12 bases, V lost 3 bases, and 5 bases had no gene match. The CDR3 extends over 10 amino acids. The CDR3 nucleotides read TGTGCCACCTGGGATCAAGTGAAACTCTTT. This sequence encodes CATWDQVKLF.

By share, this clone ranks as medium-sized (0.01 to 0.1%). This chain joins TRGV10 and TRGJ1 or TRGJ2. The J gene was missing in TCRdb and was found by matching the end of the DNA to germline. TRGV10 is known as an ORF, though its function is uncertain. This CDR3 region has 12 residues. The V gene end was trimmed by 8 bases and the J gene end by 2 bases; junction bases not matched to a gene: 4. CDR3 region: CAAWEDYYKKLF. CDR3 DNA: TGTGCTGCGTGGGAGGATTATTATAAGAAACTCTTT.

This clone rates as medium-sized. The chain combines TRGV4 with TRGJ1 or TRGJ2. The J gene, left out of TCRdb, was set here by checking the DNA against germline. Germline assignment: CDR1 EGSTGY and CDR2 YDSYTSSV. CDR3 length: 12 residues. V was clipped by 0 bases and J by 7 bases; unmatched bases: 3. In DNA form, the CDR3 reads TGTGCCACCTGGGATGGGCAATATAAGAAACTCTTT. Translated, it gives CATWDGQYKKLF.

By share of the sample, this clone is large (0.1 to 1%). This chain joins TRGV11 and TRGJP2. TCRdb does not report a J gene; here it was assigned by matching the DNA to germline references. TRGV11 is designated an ORF whose function remains uncertain. The CDR3 is 20 residues long. V lost 0 bases, J lost 0 bases, and 13 bases stayed unmatched. The CDR3 is CACWIRHVVMRYSSDWIKTF. CDR3 nucleotides: TGTGCCTGCTGGATTAGGCACGTGGTTATGAGATATAGTAGTGATTGGATCAAGACGTTT.

By sample share, this clone is medium-sized (0.01 to 0.1%). The J gene is uncalled and the V gene is TRGV3. CDR1 is VTNTFY, CDR2 YDVSTARD, per germline (reference sequence). This CDR3 is built from 10 residues. In DNA, the CDR3 is TGTGCCACCTGGGACCCCCCGGCACTCTTT. It codes for CATWDPPALF.

This clone was found a few times. This sequence joins TRGV2 and TRGJ1 or TRGJ2. Here the J gene came from matching the DNA to germline, since TCRdb omits it. J was trimmed by 5 bases and V by 8 bases; bases with no gene match: 6. This CDR3 region has 11 residues. The germline CDR1 and CDR2 sequences are EGSNGY and YDSYNSKV. CDR3 protein: CATLVHYKKLF. DNA for the CDR3: TGTGCCACCTTGGTTCATTATAAGAAACTCTTT.

By sample fraction, this clone is medium-sized. The chain uses TRGV4 and TRGJ1 or TRGJ2. No J gene was available from TCRdb, and it was assigned here by a germline match of the DNA. V dropped 5 bases and J dropped 6; count of bases not matched to a gene: 10. The germline V gene encodes CDR1 EGSTGY and CDR2 YDSYTSSV. This CDR3 spans 13 amino acids. The CDR3 nucleotides read TGTGCCACCTGGGGTGGTTTTGGTTATAAGAAACTCTTT. This gives the protein CATWGGFGYKKLF.

This clone is medium-sized in the sample. This chain connects TRGV2 to TRGJ1 or TRGJ2. TCRdb leaves out the J gene; it was filled in here by matching the DNA to germline. The CDR3 totals 14 residues. Per germline, CDR1 EGSNGY and CDR2 YDSYNSKV. The V segment lost 9 bases and the J segment 3 bases; nucleotides outside the gene matches: 14. CDR3 sequence: CATPLITPYYKKLF. The CDR3 bases are TGTGCCACCCCATTGATTACCCCTTATTATAAGAAACTCTTT.

This clone is medium-sized in the sample. This rearrangement joins TRGV9 to TRGJ1 or TRGJ2. Assignment of the J gene here rests on matching the DNA to germline, because TCRdb gives none. The J segment lost 6 bases and the V segment lost 0 bases, leaving 2 bases of the junction unmatched. Germline lookup yields CDR1 GITISATS and CDR2 ISYDGTV (reference sequence). There are 12 residues in the CDR3. The CDR3 DNA reads as TGTGCCTTGTGGGAGGTGCGTTATAAGAAACTCTTT. Translated, it gives CALWEVRYKKLF.

This clone is medium-sized in the sample. The chain combines TRGV2 with TRGJ1 or TRGJ2. TCRdb offers no J gene call, so here the DNA was matched to germline to obtain one. The junction had 4 bases not matched to a gene; V was cut back by 0 bases and J by 2 bases. The V gene's germline CDR1 is EGSNGY and CDR2 YDSYNSKV. The CDR3 is made up of 14 amino acids. The CDR3 loop is CATWDGPYYYKKLF. The CDR3 DNA is TGTGCCACCTGGGACGGGCCTTATTATTATAAGAAACTCTTT.

This clone was seen a handful of times. This likely traces to a read error, being one base from a far larger clone. The limits of the CDR3 on the DNA are not certain, so only TCRdb's listed CDR3 is given. At the DNA level, this CDR3 is encoded by other sequences in the same sample as well. Called V gene: TRGV11; the J gene was not called. TRGV11 is an open reading frame, and its role is uncertain. The CDR3 is 17 residues long, ends included. CDR3 residues: CTTVPAGLVPSYYKKLF.

This clone was detected only a few times. V is TRGV9 and J is TRGJ1 or TRGJ2. No J gene is reported in TCRdb; it was inferred here by comparing the DNA with germline. CDR1 is GITISATS and CDR2 is ISYDGTV in the germline V gene (reference sequence). The V and J ends lost 0 bases and 8 bases, in that order; junction bases with no gene match: 7. The CDR3 is 13 amino acids. The CDR3 reads CALWEVLFDKKLF. CDR3 nucleotides: TGTGCCTTGTGGGAGGTGCTATTTGATAAGAAACTCTTT.

This clone is labeled medium-sized. CDR3 nucleotides: TGTGCTGCGTGGACCTACTTTTATTATAAGAAACTCTTT. This gives the protein CAAWTYFYYKKLF. V gene TRGV10 combines with J gene TRGJ1 or TRGJ2. TCRdb is silent on the J gene; assignment here came from matching the DNA to germline. TRGV10 is filed as an ORF, its function uncertain. The ends lost 8 bases at V and 3 bases at J; junction bases unmatched: 8. The CDR3 sequence is 13 residues long.

Within the sample, this clone is large. Different DNA sequences within this sample yield the same CDR3. This chain connects TRGV8 to TRGJP2. No J gene is reported in TCRdb; it was inferred here by comparing the DNA with germline. Losses at the gene ends were 1 base for V and 4 bases for J; bases not matched to a gene: 0. This CDR3 is built from 13 residues. From germline, CDR1 is VENAVY and CDR2 YDSYNSRV. The CDR3: CATWDSSDWIKTF. DNA for the CDR3: TGTGCCACCTGGGATAGTAGTGATTGGATCAAGACGTTT.

This clone is deemed medium-sized. This chain joins TRGV8 and TRGJP1. The J gene was missing in TCRdb and was found by matching the end of the DNA to germline. The CDR3 length is 13 residues. V was clipped by 5 bases and J by 6 bases; unmatched bases: 6. The germline CDR1 and CDR2 sequences are VENAVY and YDSYNSRV. The CDR3 loop reads CATWAKPGWFKIF. The CDR3 bases are TGTGCCACCTGGGCCAAGCCTGGTTGGTTCAAGATATTT.

This clone is labeled large. The same CDR3 also results from other DNA sequences found in this sample. The chain joins TRGV4 to TRGJ1 or TRGJ2. Here the J gene came from matching the DNA to germline, since TCRdb omits it. In germline, CDR1 is EGSTGY, CDR2 YDSYTSSV. V was pared by 1 base and J by 3 bases, with 0 bases of the junction left unmatched. This CDR3 contains 12 residues. As DNA, the CDR3 is TGTGCCACCTGGGATGGTTATTATAAGAAACTCTTT. It specifies CATWDGYYKKLF.

By share, this clone ranks as medium-sized. The chain combines TRGV2 with TRGJ1 or TRGJ2. TCRdb carries no J gene annotation; the J gene was assigned here by matching the DNA with germline. Germline assignment: CDR1 EGSNGY and CDR2 YDSYNSKV. The CDR3 is 14 residues long. V lost 0 bases to trimming and J lost 4 bases; unmatched junction nucleotides: 6. The CDR3 loop reads CATWDGPEYYKKLF. The CDR3 bases are TGTGCCACCTGGGACGGGCCGGAATATTATAAGAAACTCTTT.

This clone was observed a handful of times. TCRdb shows a much larger clone's protein in place of this DNA's translation, and the two differ at residue 13, likely through a read error; the protein shown is translated from the DNA. The chain links TRGV9 to TRGJP. Germline matching of the DNA provided the J gene here, since TCRdb leaves it blank. The CDR3 covers 16 residues. Germline CDR1 reads GITISATS; CDR2 reads ISYDGTV (reference sequence). DNA for the CDR3: TGTGCCTTGTGGGAGGTCGCAGAGTTGGGCAAAAAAAGCAAGGTATTT. It codes for CALWEVAELGKKSKVF.

In its sample, this clone ranks as medium-sized. The V gene is TRGV4, the J gene TRGJ1 or TRGJ2. Because TCRdb records no J gene, it was assigned here through a match of the DNA to germline. V lost 5 bases and J lost 8; bases outside the gene matches: 6. This CDR3 has 11 residues. CDR1 is EGSTGY, CDR2 YDSYTSSV, per germline. CDR3 sequence reads: CATWGSDKKLF. In nucleotides, the CDR3 is TGTGCCACCTGGGGCAGCGATAAGAAACTCTTT.

By share of the sample, this clone is medium-sized. J is TRGJ1 or TRGJ2 and V is TRGV4. TCRdb carries no J gene annotation; the J gene was assigned here by matching the DNA with germline. The CDR3 length is 13 residues. V lost 0 bases to trimming and J lost 6 bases; unmatched junction nucleotides: 5. Germline-derived CDR1 and CDR2 are EGSTGY and YDSYTSSV. The CDR3 spells CATWDGPPYKKLF. In nucleotides, the CDR3 is TGTGCCACCTGGGATGGGCCCCCTTATAAGAAACTCTTT.

This chain uses TRGV10 with TRGJ1 or TRGJ2. No J segment appears in TCRdb, so it was assigned here by matching the sequence to germline. TRGV10 is given ORF status, its function remaining uncertain. J gave up 3 bases and V 8 bases, and 14 bases lay outside the gene matches. This CDR3 region has 15 residues. The CDR3 nucleotides are TGTGCTGCGTGGGATTCCACGGGGCTTTATTATAAGAAACTCTTT. This codes for CAAWDSTGLYYKKLF.

CDR3 loop: CAAWRGARQNYYKKLF. CDR3 nucleotides: TGTGCTGCGTGGAGGGGGGCGCGGCAAAATTATTATAAGAAACTCTTT. The V and J genes are TRGV10 and TRGJ1 or TRGJ2. Because TCRdb records no J gene, it was assigned here through a match of the DNA to germline. TRGV10 is assigned to the ORF class and has an uncertain function. The CDR3 totals 16 residues. V trimming: 8 bases; J trimming: 1 base; junction bases outside the gene matches: 15.

This clone is termed medium-sized (0.01 to 0.1%). The chain is built from TRGV10 and TRGJ1 or TRGJ2. Because TCRdb records no J gene, it was assigned here through a match of the DNA to germline. TRGV10 is flagged as an ORF with uncertain function. V shed 10 bases, J shed 6 bases, and the junction held 4 bases outside the gene matches. The CDR3 length is 10 residues. The CDR3 loop is CAAFGYKKLF. DNA of the CDR3: TGTGCTGCGTTCGGTTATAAGAAACTCTTT.

This clone is deemed large. Other DNA variants within this sample encode the same CDR3. This sequence joins TRGV8 and TRGJP2. The J gene, left out of TCRdb, was set here by checking the DNA against germline. CDR1 and CDR2 from the germline V gene are VENAVY and YDSYNSRV. This CDR3 is built from 14 residues. Germline trimming cut 0 bases from V and 3 bases from J; bases unmatched to any gene: 1. The CDR3 spells CATWDRGSDWIKTF. The CDR3, as DNA: TGTGCCACCTGGGATAGGGGTAGTGATTGGATCAAGACGTTT.

This clone qualifies as medium-sized. V is TRGV2 and J is TRGJP1. Here the J gene came from matching the DNA to germline, since TCRdb omits it. The CDR3 has 13 amino acids. CDR1 and CDR2 from the germline V gene are EGSNGY and YDSYNSKV. V was pared by 2 bases and J by 3 bases, with 0 bases of the junction left unmatched. Here the CDR3 reads CATWDATGWFKIF. The DNA of the CDR3 is TGTGCCACCTGGGACGCCACTGGTTGGTTCAAGATATTT.

This clone is categorized as medium-sized. The rearrangement links TRGV4 to TRGJ1 or TRGJ2. The J gene, left out of TCRdb, was set here by checking the DNA against germline. After removal of 2 bases from V and 3 bases from J, the junction contained 4 bases not matched to a gene. Per the germline V gene, CDR1 is EGSTGY and CDR2 is YDSYTSSV. There are 13 residues in the CDR3. The chain's CDR3 is CATWDVLYYKKLF. Written as DNA, the CDR3 is TGTGCCACCTGGGATGTACTTTATTATAAGAAACTCTTT.

This clone appeared a few times. It is likely a read error: a sequence one base away is far more abundant. Other DNA sequences from this sample encode an identical CDR3 as well. Here the V gene is TRGV2, but the J gene went uncalled. The CDR3 has 12 amino acids. Germline V gene sequence: CDR1 EGSNGY, CDR2 YDSYNSKV. The CDR3 DNA sequence: TGTGCCACCTGGCTCGGGCGGGGGAAGAAACTCTTC. Amino acids: CATWLGRGKKLF.

The table lists this clone with a few counts. At one boundary the junction diverges from the germline segment, which might be a read error. The gene calls are TRGV4 and TRGJP1. The J gene, left out of TCRdb, was set here by checking the DNA against germline. The CDR3 runs 10 residues. Germline V gives CDR1 EGSTGY, CDR2 YDSYTSSV. The CDR3 bases are TGTGCCACCATTGGTTGGTTCAAGATATTT. The encoded protein is CATIGWFKIF.

This clone is termed large. The chain carries TRGV3 and TRGJ1 or TRGJ2. TCRdb is silent on the J gene; assignment here came from matching the DNA to germline. V shed 1 base and J 9 bases; nucleotides not matched to a gene: 3. Germline CDR1 and CDR2: VTNTFY and YDVSTARD (reference sequence). The CDR3 totals 11 residues. CDR3 in DNA: TGTGCCACCTGGGACAGCCGTAAGAAACTCTTT. It translates to CATWDSRKKLF.

By frequency in the sample, this clone is medium-sized (0.01 to 0.1%). The CDR3 nucleotides are TGTGCTGCGTGGGCGATGGGGAATTATTATAAGAAACTCTTT. The encoded protein is CAAWAMGNYYKKLF. The chain uses TRGV10 and TRGJ1 or TRGJ2. The J gene comes from matching the DNA to germline here; TCRdb lacks it. TRGV10 is flagged as an ORF with uncertain function. The CDR3 sequence is 14 residues long. V trimming: 8 bases; J trimming: 0 bases; junction bases outside the gene matches: 8.

By sample fraction, this clone is medium-sized. The V call is TRGV2, the J call TRGJP1. In the absence of a J gene in TCRdb, the DNA was matched to germline to assign it here. The CDR3 is 22 amino acids. J was trimmed by 0 bases and V by 0 bases; bases with no gene match: 22. Germline V gene lookup returns CDR1 EGSNGY and CDR2 YDSYNSKV. CDR3 region: CATWDGRWWDPVLNTTGWFKIF. CDR3 DNA: TGTGCCACCTGGGACGGGCGATGGTGGGACCCCGTCCTTAATACCACTGGTTGGTTCAAGATATTT.